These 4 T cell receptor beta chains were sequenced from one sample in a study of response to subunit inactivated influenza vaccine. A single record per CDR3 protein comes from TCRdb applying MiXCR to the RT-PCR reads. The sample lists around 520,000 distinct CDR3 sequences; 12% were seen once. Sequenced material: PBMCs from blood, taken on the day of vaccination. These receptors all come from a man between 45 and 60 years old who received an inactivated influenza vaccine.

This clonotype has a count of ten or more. The CDR3: CASSLMTTGPGELFF. CDR3 coding DNA: TGTGCCAGCAGTTTAATGACTACCGGTCCCGGGGAGCTGTTTTTT. The rearrangement joins TRBV12-3 or TRBV12-4 to TRBJ2-2; a weak D match, TRBD2 (5 bases). This CDR3 spans 15 amino acids. V was pared by 2 bases and J by 6 bases, with 13 bases between.

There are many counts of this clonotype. The CDR3 DNA follows: TGTGCCATCATGCAGCCCTCATCCTACGAGCAGTACTTC. Protein sequence: CAIMQPSSYEQYF. The chain recombines TRBV10-3 with TRBJ2-7; D is ambiguous. Trimming stripped 7 bases from V and 1 base from J, with 11 bases between. The V gene's germline CDR1 is ENHRY and CDR2 SYGVKD. The CDR3 runs to 13 residues.

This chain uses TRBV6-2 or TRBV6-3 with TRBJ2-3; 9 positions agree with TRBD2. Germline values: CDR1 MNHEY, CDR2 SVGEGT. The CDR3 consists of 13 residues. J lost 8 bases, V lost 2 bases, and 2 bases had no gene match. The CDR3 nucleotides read TGTGCCAGCAGTTACGCGGGAGGGGGTACGCAGTATTTT. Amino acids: CASSYAGGGTQYF.

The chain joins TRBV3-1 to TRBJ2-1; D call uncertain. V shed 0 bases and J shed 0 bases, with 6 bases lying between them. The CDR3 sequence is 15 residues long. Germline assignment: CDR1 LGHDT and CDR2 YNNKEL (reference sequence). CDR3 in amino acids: CASSQDQFSYNEQFF. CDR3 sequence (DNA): TGTGCCAGCAGCCAAGATCAGTTCTCCTACAATGAGCAGTTCTTC.